The rows below give T cell receptor beta chains drawn from one sample of a study of T cells after yellow fever vaccination. TCRdb independently ran MiXCR on the 5' RACE reads; one entry per CDR3 protein. The sample holds just under 600,000 distinct CDR3 sequences, about 13% seen once. The specimen was PBMCs, collected on the day of the yellow fever booster vaccination. Every receptor here comes from a man aged 25 to 40 who received the YFV17D yellow fever vaccine. Both conserved end residues are part of each CDR3. A D gene is named only where the DNA matches it firmly. Not all rows give a size; the values are once, few, many and, for expanded clones, a class.

V gene	clone size	D gene	CDR3 length	J gene	CDR3 protein	CDR3 DNA
TRBV7-2	few	TRBD2	17	TRBJ2-3	CASSPSRLAGVSDTQYF	TGTGCCAGCAGCCCCTCGCGGCTAGCGGGAGTGTCAGATACGCAGTATTTT
TRBV6-1	few	.	12	TRBJ2-5	CASSDLVARPYF	TGTGCCAGCAGTGATTTGGTAGCCCGCCCTTACTTC
TRBV4-2	.	.	17	TRBJ2-5	CASSQDGPRRGQETQYF	TGTGCCAGCAGCCAAGATGGCCCAAGGAGGGGGCAAGAGACCCAGTACTTC
TRBV24-1	few	TRBD2	15	TRBJ2-5	CATSSPSGSGETQYF	TGTGCCACCAGTTCGCCTAGCGGGAGTGGAGAGACCCAGTACTTC
TRBV7-6	few	TRBD2	15	TRBJ2-7	CASSRTSGTPDEQYF	TGTGCCAGCAGCCGGACTAGCGGGACGCCCGACGAGCAGTACTTC
TRBV30	few	.	12	TRBJ1-2	CAWSNGNYGYTF	TGTGCCTGGAGCAACGGCAACTATGGCTACACCTTC
TRBV16	many	.	14	TRBJ1-5	CASSQSKGNQPQHF	TGTGCCAGCAGCCAATCTAAGGGCAATCAGCCCCAGCATTTT
TRBV19	.	.	12	TRBJ1-4	CASSAAAVKLFF	TGTGCCAGTAGCGCGGCGGCGGTTAAACTGTTTTTT
TRBV10-3	few	.	14	TRBJ1-5	CAISEGRINQPQHF	TGTGCCATCAGTGAGGGCCGCATTAATCAGCCCCAGCATTTT
TRBV18	.	.	13	TRBJ1-5	CASSPNLNQPQHF	TGTGCCAGCTCACCCAACCTTAATCAGCCCCAGCATTTT
TRBV20-1	few	.	13	TRBJ1-5	CSARAGAHQPQHF	TGCAGTGCTAGAGCGGGGGCTCATCAGCCCCAGCATTTT
TRBV19	.	TRBD1	16	TRBJ2-1	CASSYRQGTGAAEQFF	TGTGCCAGTAGTTATAGGCAAGGGACAGGGGCGGCTGAGCAGTTCTTC
TRBV4-3	.	TRBD1	14	TRBJ1-1	CASSHTGGRTEAFF	TGCGCCAGCAGCCACACAGGGGGTCGAACTGAAGCTTTCTTT
TRBV6-1	.	TRBD2	16	TRBJ2-1	CASRPWTSGIHNEQFF	TGTGCCAGCAGACCTTGGACTAGCGGGATCCACAATGAGCAGTTCTTC
TRBV5-5	.	.	13	TRBJ2-7	CASSLGFLCEQYF	TGTGCCAGCAGCTTGGGTTTCCTCTGCGAGCAGTACTTC
TRBV20-1	many	.	15	TRBJ2-7	CSAGGGGSTVYEQYF	TGCAGTGCAGGGGGAGGGGGATCGACAGTCTACGAGCAGTACTTC
TRBV5-1	few	TRBD2	18	TRBJ2-2	CASSLASSGRTNTGELFF	TGCGCCAGCAGCTTGGCGTCTAGCGGGAGGACGAACACCGGGGAGCTGTTTTTT
TRBV6-5	.	TRBD1	19	TRBJ2-2	CASSYPGQGGNLITGELFF	TGTGCCAGCAGTTACCCCGGACAGGGGGGGAACTTGATCACCGGGGAGCTGTTTTTT
TRBV19	few	.	15	TRBJ2-1	CASSISTEIYNEQFF	TGTGCCAGTAGTATCTCCACCGAAATTTACAATGAGCAGTTCTTC
TRBV7-2	few	.	15	TRBJ1-4	CASSFRAAGREKLFF	TGTGCCAGCAGCTTCAGAGCGGCAGGAAGGGAAAAACTGTTTTTT
TRBV4-3	few	.	16	TRBJ1-3	CASSQDYGYSGNTIYF	TGCGCCAGCAGCCAAGATTATGGGTACTCTGGAAACACCATATATTTT
TRBV30	.	TRBD1	14	TRBJ2-7	CAWTRGQGLREQYF	TGTGCCTGGACCAGGGGACAGGGGCTTAGAGAGCAGTACTTC
TRBV7-2	few	TRBD1	15	TRBJ2-7	CASSRGTGVLYEQYF	TGTGCCAGCAGCCGTGGGACAGGGGTTCTCTACGAGCAGTACTTC
TRBV5-6	few	TRBD2	16	TRBJ2-5	CASSLGGLASRGSQYF	TGTGCCAGCAGCTTAGGCGGACTAGCCTCACGGGGGTCCCAGTACTTC
TRBV18	.	.	13	TRBJ2-5	CASSTNRQETQYF	TGTGCCAGCTCAACCAACAGACAAGAGACCCAGTACTTC
TRBV6-5	many	.	11	TRBJ2-1	CASSDGPGQFF	TGTGCCAGCAGTGATGGACCAGGGCAGTTCTTC
TRBV12-3/TRBV12-4	.	.	13	TRBJ2-1	CASSWTVINEQFF	TGTGCCAGCAGCTGGACCGTCATCAATGAGCAGTTCTTC
TRBV28	.	.	12	TRBJ1-1	CASRLSGGAAFF	TGTGCCAGCAGACTTAGTGGGGGAGCAGCTTTCTTT
TRBV29-1	few	.	14	TRBJ2-3	CSALLRDSRDTQYF	TGCAGCGCCCTACTCCGGGACTCGAGGGATACGCAGTATTTT
TRBV3-1	many	TRBD2	14	TRBJ2-7	CASSQTSGTYEQYF	TGTGCCAGCAGCCAGACTAGCGGGACCTACGAGCAGTACTTC
TRBV29-1	.	.	15	TRBJ2-3	CSGYGTARGADTQYF	TGCAGCGGCTATGGGACAGCGCGGGGGGCAGATACGCAGTATTTT
TRBV5-1	few	.	18	TRBJ1-5	CASSLVPGSTSSNQPQHF	TGCGCCAGCAGCTTGGTTCCGGGATCGACCAGTAGCAATCAGCCCCAGCATTTT
TRBV15	few	TRBD1	18	TRBJ1-5	CATSRDLVTGASNQPQHF	TGTGCCACCAGCAGAGATCTGGTTACAGGGGCTAGCAATCAGCCCCAGCATTTT
TRBV29-1	few	.	13	TRBJ1-1	CSVEVGGDTEAFF	TGCAGCGTTGAGGTGGGTGGGGACACTGAAGCTTTCTTT
TRBV11-1	.	TRBD2	18	TRBJ2-1	CASSSRRGTSGLVDEQFF	TGTGCCAGCAGCTCCAGGCGGGGGACTAGCGGTTTGGTAGATGAGCAGTTCTTC
TRBV27	many	.	17	TRBJ2-5	CASSSPRLALYQETQYF	TGTGCCAGCAGTTCCCCCCGGCTAGCGTTATACCAAGAGACCCAGTACTTC
TRBV24-1	few	TRBD1	17	TRBJ2-2	CATSGSRQGWVTGELFF	TGTGCCACCAGTGGATCGAGACAGGGCTGGGTCACCGGGGAGCTGTTTTTT
TRBV4-1	.	.	14	TRBJ2-1	CASTTVGMGNEQFF	TGCGCCAGCACCACCGTCGGGATGGGCAATGAGCAGTTCTTC
TRBV7-9	.	.	17	TRBJ2-3	CASSGRRVRSGSDTQYF	TGTGCCAGCAGCGGTAGGAGGGTGAGAAGTGGTTCAGATACGCAGTATTTT
TRBV4-3	few	.	14	TRBJ2-7	CASSQDAFSYEQYF	TGCGCCAGCAGCCAAGACGCTTTCTCCTACGAGCAGTACTTC
TRBV4-3	.	.	16	TRBJ2-5	CASSQGVAVAQETQYF	TGCGCCAGCAGCCAAGGAGTAGCGGTCGCCCAAGAGACCCAGTACTTC
TRBV6-5	.	.	14	TRBJ1-4	CASSYEQGGGKLFF	TGTGCCAGCAGTTACGAGCAGGGAGGAGGAAAACTGTTTTTT
TRBV29-1	.	.	13	TRBJ2-3	CSAEMGGDGRQYF	TGCAGCGCGGAGATGGGGGGTGACGGAAGACAGTATTTT
TRBV28	many	.	15	TRBJ2-7	CASSSGSRGRYEQYF	TGTGCCAGTTCCAGCGGGTCCCGCGGTAGGTACGAGCAGTACTTC
TRBV14	.	.	14	TRBJ2-7	CASSRTTTVHEQYF	TGTGCCAGCAGCCGGACAACGACGGTCCACGAGCAGTACTTC
TRBV28	many	TRBD2	13	TRBJ2-7	CASSSGLGSAQYF	TGTGCCAGCAGTTCCGGACTAGGTTCGGCGCAGTACTTC
TRBV7-2	few	.	12	TRBJ2-3	CASSRTAHSQYF	TGTGCCAGCAGCCGTACCGCTCACTCGCAGTATTTT
TRBV14	few	TRBD1	13	TRBJ2-2	CASRGQFTGELFF	TGTGCCAGCCGGGGACAGTTCACCGGGGAGCTGTTTTTT
TRBV20-1	few	.	14	TRBJ1-5	CSARRGSGNQPQHF	TGCAGTGCTAGAAGAGGAAGTGGAAATCAGCCCCAGCATTTT